This T cell receptor (beta chain) was sequenced in a study of vaccination and CD4 T cells after COVID-19. Findings of the study overall: Median counts of SARS-CoV-2-reactive clonotypes increased from approximately 21 to 40; this difference was not significant.

Once obtained from cultured CD4+ T cells, the DNA was sequenced using the Oncomine TCR Beta short-read assay. TCRdb re-analysed the PCR reads in MiXCR, keeping a single row per CDR3 protein. Altogether nearly 20,000 distinct CDR3 sequences are present, 40% to 55% being singletons, with the ten largest covering 3%. Trimming stripped 3 bases from V and 5 bases from J, with 9 bases between. Germline CDR1 and CDR2: SGHTA and FQGNSA. The CDR3 sequence is 13 residues long. As to treatment: approximately nine-day PBMC culture with coronavirus spike peptide pools or control peptides (ViraFEST assay). Cultures used under 2.5 million PBMCs per well, approximately 9.8 IU/ml IL-2 and about 10 ug/ml peptides. Concerning this clonotype: Antigen unknown.

V and J are TRBV7-2 and TRBJ2-3; D unclear. The sequencing used CD4+ T cells from blood, cultured in vitro, collected after SARS-CoV-2 vaccination. The origin of this receptor is a human donor who had recovered from COVID-19. CDR3: CASSLGLGDTQYF. The CDR3 DNA sequence: TGTGCCAGCAGCTTGGGGTTGGGAGATACGCAGTATTTT.